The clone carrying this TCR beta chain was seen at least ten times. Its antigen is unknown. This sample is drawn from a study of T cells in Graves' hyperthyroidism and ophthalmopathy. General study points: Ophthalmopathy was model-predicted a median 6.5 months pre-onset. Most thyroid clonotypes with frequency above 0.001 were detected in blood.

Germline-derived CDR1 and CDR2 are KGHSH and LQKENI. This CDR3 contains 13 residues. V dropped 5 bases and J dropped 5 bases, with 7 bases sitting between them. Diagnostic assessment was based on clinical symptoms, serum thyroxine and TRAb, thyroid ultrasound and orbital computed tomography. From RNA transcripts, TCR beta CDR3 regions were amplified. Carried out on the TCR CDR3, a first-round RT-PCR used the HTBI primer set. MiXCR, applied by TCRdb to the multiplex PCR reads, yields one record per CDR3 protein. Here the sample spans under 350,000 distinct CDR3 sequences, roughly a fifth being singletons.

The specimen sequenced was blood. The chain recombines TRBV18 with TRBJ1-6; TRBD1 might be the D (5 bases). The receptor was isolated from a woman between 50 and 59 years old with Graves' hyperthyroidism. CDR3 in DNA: TGTGCCAGCTCATCAGGGAATAATTCACCCCTCCACTTT. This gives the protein CASSSGNNSPLHF.